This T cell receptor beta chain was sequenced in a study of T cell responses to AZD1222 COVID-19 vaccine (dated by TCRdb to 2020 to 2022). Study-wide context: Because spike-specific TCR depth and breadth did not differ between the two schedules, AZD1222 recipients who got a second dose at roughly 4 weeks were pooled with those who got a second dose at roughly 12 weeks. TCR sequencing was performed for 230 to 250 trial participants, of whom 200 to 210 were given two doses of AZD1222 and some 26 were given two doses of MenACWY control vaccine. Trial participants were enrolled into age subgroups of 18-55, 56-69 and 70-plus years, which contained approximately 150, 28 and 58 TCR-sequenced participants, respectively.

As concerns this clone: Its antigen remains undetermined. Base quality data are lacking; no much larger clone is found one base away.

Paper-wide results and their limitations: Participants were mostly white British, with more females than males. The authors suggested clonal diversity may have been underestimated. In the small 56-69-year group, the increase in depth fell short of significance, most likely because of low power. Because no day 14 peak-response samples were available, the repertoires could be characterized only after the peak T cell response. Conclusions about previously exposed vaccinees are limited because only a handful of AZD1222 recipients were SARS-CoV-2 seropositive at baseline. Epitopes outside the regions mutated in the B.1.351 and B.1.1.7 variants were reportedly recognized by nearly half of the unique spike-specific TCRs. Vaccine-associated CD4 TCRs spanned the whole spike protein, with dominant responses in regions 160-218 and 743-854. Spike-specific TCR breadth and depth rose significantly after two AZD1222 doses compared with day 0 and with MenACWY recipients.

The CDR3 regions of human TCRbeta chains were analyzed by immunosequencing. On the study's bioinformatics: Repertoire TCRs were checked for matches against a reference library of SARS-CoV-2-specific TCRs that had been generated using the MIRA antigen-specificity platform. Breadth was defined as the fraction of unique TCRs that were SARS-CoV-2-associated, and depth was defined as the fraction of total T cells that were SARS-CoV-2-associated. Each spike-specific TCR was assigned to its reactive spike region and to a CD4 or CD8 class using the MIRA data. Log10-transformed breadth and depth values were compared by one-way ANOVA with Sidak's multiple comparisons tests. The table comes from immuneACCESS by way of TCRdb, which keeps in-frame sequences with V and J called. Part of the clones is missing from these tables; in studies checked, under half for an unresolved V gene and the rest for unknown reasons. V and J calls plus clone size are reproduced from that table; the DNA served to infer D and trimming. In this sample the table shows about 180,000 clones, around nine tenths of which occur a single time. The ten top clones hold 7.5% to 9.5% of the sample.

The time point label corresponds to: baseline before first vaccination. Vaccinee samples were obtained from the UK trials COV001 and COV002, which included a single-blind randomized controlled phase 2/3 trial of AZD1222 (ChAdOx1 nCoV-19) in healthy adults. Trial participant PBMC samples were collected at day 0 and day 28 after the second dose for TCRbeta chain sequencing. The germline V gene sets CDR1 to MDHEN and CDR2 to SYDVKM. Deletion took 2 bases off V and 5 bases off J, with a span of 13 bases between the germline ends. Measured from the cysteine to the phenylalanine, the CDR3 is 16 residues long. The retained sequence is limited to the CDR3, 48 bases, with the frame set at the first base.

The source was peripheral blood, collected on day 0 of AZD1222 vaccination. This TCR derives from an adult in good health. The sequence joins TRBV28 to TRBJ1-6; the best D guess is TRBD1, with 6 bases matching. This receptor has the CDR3 CASSLEGVRDNSPLHF. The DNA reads TGTGCCAGCAGTTTAGAGGGGGTCCGGGATAATTCACCCCTCCACTTT.